This TCR beta chain was captured by sequencing in a study of cytomegalovirus exposure and HLA in healthy donors. Trimming cost V 5 bases and J 8 bases, with 16 bases left between them. The CDR3 is 13 residues long. CDR1 is SGDLS, CDR2 YYNGEE, per germline. Notes on the study in general: Per published reports, the classifier diagnosed cytomegalovirus status with high specificity and sensitivity. Presence/absence results assume similar sequencing depth per donor, which may not hold.

Worth noting for this clone: Antigen unknown.

PCR involved 60 Vbeta and 13 Jbeta primers. The table came from immunoSEQ multiplex PCR; TCRdb's copy has only in-frame clones and leaves some out. The table records 120,000 or so clones, less than 80% of them present only once. Sequences were obtained from PBMCs. This TCR came from a man younger than 40 in good health and CMV-seronegative. The rearrangement uses TRBV9 and TRBJ1-1; the D gene is possibly TRBD1 (5 bases). CDR3 region: CASSSQEGREAFF. The CDR3 DNA sequence: TGTGCCAGCAGTTCACAGGAGGGGAGAGAAGCTTTCTTT. The entire variable domain, with the rest obtained from reference TRBV9 and TRBJ1-1, is as follows: DSGVTQTPKHLITATGQRVTLRCSPRSGDLSVYWYQQSLDQGLQFLIQYYNGEERAKGNILERFSAQQFPDLHSELNLSSLELGDSALYFCASSSQEGREAFFGQGTRLTVV.